These 13 T cell receptor beta chains originate from one sample sequenced in a study of blood T cell repertoires in COVID-19. The method was immunoSEQ multiplex PCR; TCRdb's version includes in-frame clones alone and lacks a portion of them. This sample has over 200,000 clones, with about 91% found just once. The sample was PBMCs or T cells enriched from blood (not recorded which). Receptors originate from a human donor in a cohort exposed to, infected with or recovered from COVID-19 (not recorded which). The donor label of this sample is uncertain.

The chain joins TRBV7-8 to TRBJ1-1; 7 nucleotides line up with TRBD1. The CDR3 length is 14 residues. V lost 4 bases and J lost 3; bases outside the gene matches: 5. CDR1 SGHVS and CDR2 FQNEAQ come from the germline V gene. The CDR3 here is CASSSWQGDTEAFF. The CDR3 bases are TGTGCCAGCAGCTCGTGGCAGGGGGACACTGAAGCTTTCTTT.

The chain combines TRBV11-1 with TRBJ2-3, with 8 bases matching TRBD1. The CDR3 is 17 residues long. Germline V CDR1 and CDR2: SGHAT, FQDESV (reference sequence). The trim removed 0 bases at V and 2 bases at J, leaving 7 bases unmatched. DNA for the CDR3: TGTGCCAGCAGCTTAGCCCCGGACAGGGCCTTCACAGATACGCAGTATTTT. It translates to CASSLAPDRAFTDTQYF.

The chain joins TRBV19 to TRBJ1-5, with D unresolved. V lost 1 base and J lost 5, with 15 bases in between. CDR1 and CDR2 from the germline V gene are LNHDA and SQIVND (reference sequence). The CDR3 is 16 amino acids. In DNA, the CDR3 is TGTGCCAGTAGTATAGGTCAACAAAATTTGGATCAGCCCCAGCATTTT. Translating gives CASSIGQQNLDQPQHF.

This sequence joins TRBV19 and TRBJ2-5; 7 bases agree with TRBD2. The junction had 6 bases not matched to a gene; V was cut back by 3 bases and J by 2 bases. CDR3 size: 15 residues. CDR1 and CDR2 from the germline V gene are LNHDA and SQIVND (reference sequence). The CDR3 reads CASSIGRGPQETQYF. CDR3 coding DNA: TGTGCCAGTAGTATTGGGAGGGGACCTCAAGAGACCCAGTACTTC.

The chain combines TRBV4-2 with TRBJ2-2; the match to TRBD1 covers 9 bases. Trimming took 0 bases from V and 4 from J; bases not matched to a gene: 3. The CDR3 has 16 residues. Germline V gene data show CDR1 as LGHNA and CDR2 as YNFKEQ. Written as DNA, the CDR3 is TGTGCCAGCAGCCAAGACACAGGGGGCAGCACCGGGGAGCTGTTTTTT. Translation: CASSQDTGGSTGELFF.

This chain uses TRBV6-4 with TRBJ2-2; 7 bases align to TRBD2. CDR1 is MRHNA, CDR2 SNTAGT, per germline. V lost 4 bases, J lost 4 bases, and 9 bases stayed unmatched. The CDR3 is 16 amino acids. The CDR3 protein is CASSAQGLDRTGELFF. CDR3 bases: TGTGCCAGCAGTGCCCAAGGACTAGATCGCACCGGGGAGCTGTTTTTT.

The chain carries TRBV7-2 and TRBJ1-5; a weak D match, TRBD1 (6 bases). The V gene lost 3 bases and the J gene lost 1 base, with 13 bases spanning the gap. Germline V gene lookup returns CDR1 SGHTA and CDR2 FQGNSA. This CDR3 has 16 residues. CDR3 protein: CASSLRGLGSNQPQHF. The CDR3, as DNA: TGTGCCAGCAGCTTGAGGGGGTTAGGGAGCAATCAGCCCCAGCATTTT.

The V gene is TRBV4-3, the J gene TRBJ1-3; 12 bases are shared with TRBD1. V shed 4 bases, J shed 5 bases, and the junction held 3 bases outside the gene matches. Per germline, CDR1 LGHNA and CDR2 YSLEER. This CDR3 is 15 amino acids long. As DNA, the CDR3 is TGCGCCAGCAGCCTTGGGACAGGGGGCCGAAACACCATATATTTT. This sequence encodes CASSLGTGGRNTIYF.

This clone was counted between two and nine times. Other DNA sequences in the same sample also yield this CDR3. The V call is TRBV5-6, the J call TRBJ2-5; no reliable D call. V lost 4 bases and J lost 1, with 8 bases in between. In germline, CDR1 is SGHDT, CDR2 YYEEEE. The CDR3 covers 13 residues. This CDR3 reads CASSLPSQETQYF. The CDR3 nucleotides read TGTGCCAGCAGCCTCCCGAGCCAAGAGACCCAGTACTTC. Filled out from reference TRBV5-6 and TRBJ2-5, the complete variable domain reads DAGVTQSPTHLIKTRGQQVTLRCSPKSGHDTVSWYQQALGQGPQFIFQYYEEEERQRGNFPDRFSGHQFPNYSSELNVNALLLGDSALYLCASSLPSQETQYFGPGTRLLVL.

The rearrangement uses TRBV5-1 and TRBJ2-5; 10 nucleotides align to TRBD2. The germline gives CDR1 SGHRS, CDR2 YFSETQ. The length of the CDR3 is 17 residues. Trimming at V came to 4 bases and at J to 2 bases, leaving 11 bases not matched to a gene. The CDR3 bases are TGCGCCAGCAGCCCCTTAACTAGCGGGGTATTGCAAGAGACCCAGTACTTC. It codes for CASSPLTSGVLQETQYF. Filled out from reference TRBV5-1 and TRBJ2-5, the complete variable domain reads KAGVTQTPRYLIKTRGQQVTLSCSPISGHRSVSWYQQTPGQGLQFLFEYFSETQRNKGNFPGRFSGRQFSNSRSEMNVSTLELGDSALYLCASSPLTSGVLQETQYFGPGTRLLVL.

This chain connects TRBV11-2 to TRBJ1-1, with 8 bases matching TRBD1. The CDR3 sequence is 15 residues long. V lost 7 bases to trimming and J lost 4 bases; unmatched junction nucleotides: 11. The germline V gene has CDR1 SGHAT and CDR2 FQNNGV. CDR3 nucleotide sequence: TGTGCCAGCAACCAGCAGACAGGGGTCGGCACTGAAGCTTTCTTT. It translates to CASNQQTGVGTEAFF. Using reference TRBV11-2 and TRBJ1-1 for the parts outside the CDR3, the full variable domain is EAGVAQSPRYKIIEKRQSVAFWCNPISGHATLYWYQQILGQGPKLLIQFQNNGVVDDSQLPKDRFSAERLKGVDSTLKIQPAKLEDSAVYLCASNQQTGVGTEAFFGQGTRLTVV.

V gene TRBV5-4 combines with J gene TRBJ1-1; TRBD1 is a possible D gene (5 bases). The CDR3 is 14 residues long. V lost 2 bases, J lost 10 bases, and 18 bases lay in between. Germline V gene lookup returns CDR1 SGHNT and CDR2 YYREEE (reference sequence). Here the CDR3 reads CASSFSGLGVGAFF. DNA of the CDR3: TGTGCCAGCAGCTTTTCGGGACTCGGCGTAGGAGCTTTCTTT.

The chain employs TRBV4-1 and TRBJ1-1; TRBD1 matches 9 bases. Germline V lookup: CDR1 MGHRA, CDR2 YSYEKL. The V and J ends lost 1 base and 6 bases, in that order; junction bases with no gene match: 6. The CDR3 is 15 amino acids. CDR3 region: CASSQVDGTGSEAFF. The CDR3 DNA reads as TGCGCCAGCAGCCAAGTGGACGGGACAGGGTCTGAAGCTTTCTTT.